This T cell receptor (beta chain) came from a study of blood T cell repertoires in COVID-19. The wider study: Specimens from acute and convalescent COVID-19 originated in the United States, Italy and Spain. PBMCs, B-cell-depleted T cells, or T cells were the source of the cDNA or gDNA that made up the material.

How the authors handled the data: Researchers report that nucleated cell counts were estimated from reference gene primer amplification. Method: immunoSEQ multiplex PCR; TCRdb's copy keeps in-frame clones and lacks some. For V, J and clone size, that table is used; D and trimming come from the DNA. The table lists 200,000 to 250,000 clones, around 81% of them singletons. The V and J ends lost 5 bases and 9 bases respectively, with 10 bases between them. The CDR3 runs to 11 residues. Germline V lookup: CDR1 SGHTA, CDR2 FQGNSA. The sequenced material came from PBMCs or T cells enriched from blood (not recorded which). The J gene is TRBJ1-1, the V gene TRBV7-2; D possibly corresponds to TRBD1 (5 bases). This clonotype was sampled from a woman between 40 and 50 years old with acute COVID-19. The CDR3 here is CASSRDRQAFF. CDR3 sequence (DNA): TGTGCCAGCAGCCGAGACAGACAAGCTTTCTTT. Full variable domain (missing parts from reference TRBV7-2 and TRBJ1-1): GAGVSQSPSNKVTEKGKDVELRCDPISGHTALYWYRQSLGQGLEFLIYFQGNSAPDKSGLPSDRFSAERTGGSVSTLTIQRTQQEDSAVYLCASSRDRQAFFGQGTRLTVV.